The clone carrying this T cell receptor (beta chain) was seen only a few times. Time point described: healthy volunteer bleed at 2 weeks. It was from unfractionated whole blood that total RNA was extracted. This sample is part of a study of human T cells and chemical hapten exposure. MiXCR, applied by TCRdb to the RACE reads, yields one record per CDR3 protein. The sample gives roughly 100,000 distinct CDR3 sequences, around 9% of which show up once; around 3% is in the top ten. Germline CDR1 and CDR2: SGHAT and FQNNGV. This CDR3 is 13 amino acids long. Trimming left V 5 bases short and J 3 bases short, with 10 bases between.

This TCR derives from a female donor in good health. Some clones in this sample may be carry-over from other donors' samples. The chain employs TRBV11-2 and TRBJ1-2; D unclear. Sequencing was done on a sample of whole blood. The CDR3 is CASSLRQDYGYTF. The CDR3 DNA follows: TGTGCCAGCAGCCTTAGACAAGACTATGGCTACACCTTC.